Following are 21 T cell receptor beta chains from one sample sequenced in a study of early T cells in non-severe SARS-CoV-2 infection. TCRdb used MiXCR to reprocess the 5' RACE reads, holding one entry per CDR3 protein. The sample records about 64,000 distinct CDR3 sequences, 10% to 15% being singletons. Material: whole blood, obtained at baseline. The receptors stem from an adult who was a healthcare worker with PCR-confirmed SARS-CoV-2 infection or an uninfected control (not recorded which).

This clonotype was detected ten times or more. V gene TRBV7-9 combines with J gene TRBJ1-2, with D hard to call. Between the trimmed V and J ends, which lost 2 bases and 7 bases, there was a span of 5 bases. Germline-derived CDR1 and CDR2 are SEHNR and FQNEAQ (reference sequence). The CDR3 extends over 11 amino acids. The CDR3 protein is CASSLRLGYTF. The CDR3 coding sequence is TGTGCCAGCAGCTTACGTCTTGGCTACACCTTC.

Concerning this clonotype itself: Germline and junction disagree at one end, which may indicate a read error. The J gene is TRBJ2-6, the V gene TRBV27; D is tentatively TRBD1 or TRBD2 (5 bases each). The CDR3 has 15 amino acids. The V gene's germline CDR1 is MNHEY and CDR2 SMNVEV (reference sequence). DNA of the CDR3: TGTGCCAGCAGCCCTATAGCGTCCGGGGCCAACGTCCTGATTTTC. Translation: CASSPIASGANVLIF.

By sample fraction, this clonotype is medium-sized. The chain has TRBV7-2 and TRBJ2-1, with 7 bases that match TRBD1. V trimming: 2 bases; J trimming: 8 bases; junction bases outside the gene matches: 3. There are 13 residues in the CDR3. The germline CDR1 and CDR2 sequences are SGHTA and FQGNSA. The DNA for the CDR3 is TGTGCCAGCAGCTTAAACAGGGGTGATGAGCAGTTCTTC. This encodes CASSLNRGDEQFF.

There are many counts of this clonotype. The chain carries TRBV3-1 and TRBJ1-6; D unclear. This CDR3 has 14 amino acids. Germline values: CDR1 LGHDT, CDR2 YNNKEL (reference sequence). V lost 1 base, J lost 6 bases, and 7 bases lay in between. The CDR3 DNA reads TGTGCCAGCAGCCAAGTCGCGAGTAATTCACCCCTCCACTTT. This gives the protein CASSQVASNSPLHF. Looking up the rest from reference TRBV3-1 and TRBJ1-6 gives the full variable domain: DTAVSQTPKYLVTQMGNDKSIKCEQNLGHDTMYWYKQDSKKFLKIMFSYNNKELIINETVPNRFSPKSPDKAHLNLHINSLELGDSAVYFCASSQVASNSPLHFGNGTRLTVT.

This clonotype turned up a few times. The chain carries TRBV20-1 and TRBJ2-1, with TRBD2 matching over 10 bases. Per the germline V gene, CDR1 is DFQATT and CDR2 is SNEGSKA (reference sequence). CDR3 length: 16 residues. Trimming took 1 base from V and 1 from J; bases not matched to a gene: 4. The CDR3 DNA sequence: TGCAGTGCTAGAGCGAGCGGGAGGGCTTCCTACAATGAGCAGTTCTTC. This sequence encodes CSARASGRASYNEQFF.

V is TRBV29-1 and J is TRBJ2-3; TRBD1 matches 12 bases. The CDR3 length is 18 residues. J was trimmed by 5 bases and V by 5 bases; bases with no gene match: 17. Germline V gene data show CDR1 as SQVTM and CDR2 as ANQGSEA. Here the CDR3 reads CSVSRSLGTGGSGDTQYF. The DNA for the CDR3 is TGCAGCGTTTCTCGATCACTCGGGACAGGGGGCTCGGGAGATACGCAGTATTTT.

The chain couples TRBV20-1 to TRBJ1-4; weak D call: TRBD1 (6 bases). The CDR3 is made up of 11 amino acids. V lost 6 bases, J lost 13 bases, and 15 bases lay in between. CDR1 is DFQATT, CDR2 SNEGSKA, per germline (reference sequence). The chain's CDR3 is CSAGHELGLFF. The CDR3 nucleotides are TGCAGTGCGGGACATGAATTGGGACTGTTTTTT.

Many counts were recorded for this clonotype. This chain joins TRBV28 and TRBJ1-2, with 9 bases aligning to TRBD1. Germline CDR1 is MDHEN and CDR2 is SYDVKM. V was clipped by 3 bases and J by 8 bases; unmatched bases: 4. The CDR3 runs to 13 residues. The chain's CDR3 is CASSLGQGYGYTF. CDR3 nucleotide sequence: TGTGCCAGCAGTTTGGGACAGGGTTACGGCTACACCTTC.

The chain links TRBV4-3 to TRBJ2-2; D may match TRBD1 or TRBD2 (5 bases each). V lost 1 base, J lost 0 bases, and 9 bases lay in between. CDR3 length: 16 amino acids. Germline CDR1 reads LGHNA; CDR2 reads YSLEER. This CDR3 is CASSQGRGANTGELFF. The CDR3 coding sequence is TGCGCCAGCAGCCAAGGACGGGGCGCGAACACCGGGGAGCTGTTTTTT.

This clonotype was picked up a small number of times. The V and J genes are TRBV24-1 and TRBJ2-2; 9 nucleotides line up with TRBD1. The germline V gene encodes CDR1 KGHDR and CDR2 SFDVKD. V lost 4 bases and J lost 5; bases outside the gene matches: 7. The CDR3 totals 16 residues. DNA for the CDR3: TGTGCCACCAGTGACCCGGACAGGGGTACGACCGGGGAGCTGTTTTTT. Translation: CATSDPDRGTTGELFF.

The chain joins TRBV4-2 to TRBJ1-1; 7 positions agree with TRBD1. V trimming: 0 bases; J trimming: 3 bases; junction bases outside the gene matches: 10. CDR3 length: 17 amino acids. CDR1 LGHNA and CDR2 YNFKEQ come from the germline V gene. The CDR3 protein is CASSQEGLDRSDTEAFF. DNA for the CDR3: TGTGCCAGCAGCCAAGAAGGACTGGACAGGTCTGACACTGAAGCTTTCTTT.

This clonotype was observed a handful of times. At one end, the junction sequence differs from germline, possibly due to a read error. The chain uses TRBV15 and TRBJ2-6, with D perhaps matching TRBD1 or TRBD2 (5 bases each). Germline lookup yields CDR1 LNHNV and CDR2 YYDKDF (reference sequence). This CDR3 region has 16 residues. The CDR3 here is CVTSRERSSGANVLTF. For the CDR3, the DNA is TGTGTCACCAGCAGGGAGCGTTCCTCTGGGGCCAACGTCCTGACTTTC.

This clonotype showed up just a few times. The chain is built from TRBV7-2 and TRBJ2-1, with 7 bases that match TRBD2. V was pared by 6 bases and J by 8 bases, with 10 bases of the junction left unmatched. The CDR3 sequence is 14 residues long. The germline gives CDR1 SGHTA, CDR2 FQGNSA. The CDR3 here is CASRDNRAGDEQFF. The CDR3 DNA reads as TGTGCCAGCAGGGACAACCGCGCGGGAGATGAGCAGTTCTTC.

This clonotype was seen many times. This rearrangement joins TRBV19 to TRBJ2-2, with TRBD2 matching over 9 bases. Germline CDR1 reads LNHDA; CDR2 reads SQIVND (reference sequence). Trimming removed 10 bases from V and 6 bases from J; junction bases left unmatched: 6. The CDR3 has 13 amino acids. The CDR3, as DNA: TGTGCCATCCAAGCGGGAGGCGCCGGGGAGCTGTTTTTT. Protein sequence: CAIQAGGAGELFF.

The V gene is TRBV7-6, the J gene TRBJ2-2; D might be TRBD2 (5 bases). In germline, CDR1 is SGHVS, CDR2 FNYEAQ. V was pared by 2 bases and J by 6 bases, with 7 bases between. CDR3 size: 13 residues. CDR3 coding DNA: TGTGCCAGCAGCTTATTGAGGGCCGGGGAGCTGTTTTTT. Translated, it gives CASSLLRAGELFF.

This chain uses TRBV2 with TRBJ2-7; D may be TRBD1 (6 bases). CDR3 length: 16 residues. Trimming cost V 1 base and J 2 bases, with 15 bases left between them. Germline CDR1 and CDR2: SNHLY and FYNNEI. The CDR3, as DNA: TGTGCCAGCAGTGAAGGGTCGACAGGCCTTACCTACGAGCAGTACTTC. Translating it yields CASSEGSTGLTYEQYF.

This clonotype was recorded many times. V gene TRBV7-2 combines with J gene TRBJ2-3, with TRBD2 as a possible D gene (5 bases). Deletions cut 5 bases from V and 0 bases from J, with 15 bases between. Germline V gene sequence: CDR1 SGHTA, CDR2 FQGNSA. The length of the CDR3 is 16 residues. CDR3 amino acids: CASSRPGSRSTDTQYF. The CDR3 DNA reads as TGTGCCAGCAGCAGACCGGGATCCCGAAGCACAGATACGCAGTATTTT.

In this sample, this clonotype turned up a few times. The chain recombines TRBV6-2 or TRBV6-3 with TRBJ1-1; the match to TRBD1 covers 10 bases. The V and J ends lost 6 bases and 3 bases, in that order; junction bases with no gene match: 4. This CDR3 has 14 amino acids. CDR1 MNHEY and CDR2 SVGEGT come from the germline V gene. The CDR3 region has the DNA TGTGCCAGCAGGACAGGGGGCACGGACACTGAAGCTTTCTTT. Its protein is CASRTGGTDTEAFF.

The rearrangement uses TRBV21-1 and TRBJ1-6; TRBD1 was called by the table and not checked on the DNA. TRBV21-1 is tagged as a pseudogene. The CDR3 length is 14 residues. CDR3 in amino acids: CASTAGQRNSPLHF. The CDR3 DNA reads as TGTGCCAGCACCGCGGGACAGCGCAATTCACCCCTCCACTTT.

In its sample, this clonotype was seen many times. The CDR3 bases are TGTGCCAGCAGCTTACCTCAGGGGACCCTTACCGGGGAGCTGTTTTTT. It encodes CASSLPQGTLTGELFF. The V call is TRBV7-2, the J call TRBJ2-2; perhaps TRBD1 as D (6 bases). This CDR3 spans 16 amino acids. The germline V gene encodes CDR1 SGHTA and CDR2 FQGNSA. Trimming shortened V by 2 bases and J by 5 bases, and 15 bases separated the two germline ends. The full variable domain, in which reference TRBV7-2 and TRBJ2-2 provide the parts outside the CDR3, is GAGVSQSPSNKVTEKGKDVELRCDPISGHTALYWYRQSLGQGLEFLIYFQGNSAPDKSGLPSDRFSAERTGGSVSTLTIQRTQQEDSAVYLCASSLPQGTLTGELFFGEGSRLTVL.

There are many counts of this clonotype. V and J are TRBV12-3 or TRBV12-4 and TRBJ1-1; 8 nucleotides match TRBD1. Losses at the gene ends were 5 bases for V and 7 bases for J; bases not matched to a gene: 3. The CDR3 has 12 amino acids. CDR3 region: CASSAQGVEAFF. CDR3 DNA: TGTGCCAGCAGTGCACAGGGGGTTGAAGCTTTCTTT.